Below, 28 T cell receptor beta chains from the same sample are listed, as sequenced in a study of glioma-infiltrating T cells after dendritic cell vaccination. Libraries were prepared by immunoSEQ multiplex PCR; TCRdb keeps only in-frame clonotypes and omits some of them. The table records roughly 96,000 clones, about four fifths of them present only once. The starting material was blood, obtained before dendritic cell vaccination. All receptors derive from a human donor with glioblastoma.

V and J are TRBV18 and TRBJ2-7; 11 nucleotides match TRBD1. The J segment lost 3 bases and the V segment lost 8 bases, leaving 6 bases of the junction unmatched. The CDR3 is 14 residues long. Germline V gene sequence: CDR1 KGHSH, CDR2 LQKENI. For the CDR3, the DNA is TGTGCCAGCCTCGGGGGGACAGGGGGCTACGAGCAGTACTTC. Translating it yields CASLGGTGGYEQYF.

This clone has only one observation. CDR3 nucleotides: TGCGCCAGCAGCTATGCGGGACAGGGGTCCGGGGCCAACGTCCTGACTTTC. Amino acids: CASSYAGQGSGANVLTF. V and J are TRBV5-1 and TRBJ2-6, with TRBD1 matching 10 bases. CDR3 length equals 17 residues. CDR1 is SGHRS and CDR2 is YFSETQ in the germline V gene. The junction had 7 bases not matched to a gene; V was cut back by 3 bases and J by 4 bases.

The chain couples TRBV2 to TRBJ2-3, with 11 nucleotides matching TRBD2. Germline trimming cut 8 bases from V and 6 bases from J; bases unmatched to any gene: 4. The CDR3 covers 13 residues. Germline-derived CDR1 and CDR2 are SNHLY and FYNNEI. The CDR3 loop reads CASVAGGRDTQYF. The CDR3 region has the DNA TGTGCCAGCGTAGCGGGAGGGAGGGATACGCAGTATTTT.

The J gene is TRBJ1-2, the V gene TRBV20-1; no definite D call. In germline, CDR1 is DFQATT, CDR2 SNEGSKA (reference sequence). The germline V and J ends were trimmed by 0 bases and 12 bases, with 8 bases remaining between them. CDR3 length: 10 residues. Here the CDR3 reads CSARDRKDTF. DNA for the CDR3: TGCAGTGCTAGAGACAGGAAGGACACCTTC.

This clone came up once. The CDR3 sequence is CASSPDWMGALAGGSSYEQYF. The CDR3 DNA reads as TGTGCCAGCAGTCCGGACTGGATGGGCGCCTTAGCGGGAGGGAGCTCCTACGAGCAGTACTTC. This chain joins TRBV28 and TRBJ2-7; 11 positions agree with TRBD2. Looked up from germline, CDR1 is MDHEN and CDR2 is SYDVKM. With V trimmed by 5 bases and J by 0 bases, 21 bases remained unmatched. The CDR3 runs 21 residues.

This clone appeared a few times. V and J are TRBV29-1 and TRBJ2-1; TRBD2 aligns across 12 bases. The CDR3 extends over 15 amino acids. Germline CDR1 reads SQVTM; CDR2 reads ANQGSEA. Trimming took 7 bases from V and 10 from J; bases not matched to a gene: 14. The CDR3 here is CSAATSGGISSEQFF. Here the CDR3 DNA reads TGCAGCGCCGCGACTAGCGGGGGTATTAGCTCCGAGCAGTTCTTC.

The chain uses TRBV6-5 and TRBJ1-1; 10 nucleotides match TRBD1. The germline CDR1 and CDR2 sequences are MNHEY and SVGAGI. V lost 0 bases to trimming and J lost 7 bases; unmatched junction nucleotides: 5. The CDR3 has 15 amino acids. The CDR3 spells CASSYSYGTGVEAFF. The CDR3 DNA sequence: TGTGCCAGCAGTTACTCTTACGGGACAGGGGTTGAAGCTTTCTTT.

A note on this clone: Other DNA sequences in this specimen translate into the identical CDR3. The chain combines TRBV5-1 with TRBJ2-3; 8 positions agree with TRBD1. The CDR3 totals 15 residues. The germline CDR1 and CDR2 sequences are SGHRS and YFSETQ. V trimming: 3 bases; J trimming: 4 bases; junction bases outside the gene matches: 7. This chain's CDR3 is CASSSGQGRADTQYF. CDR3 bases: TGCGCCAGCAGCTCCGGACAGGGAAGGGCAGATACGCAGTATTTT.

In its sample, this clone was seen once. V is TRBV30 and J is TRBJ2-1; no clear D. Germline V gene lookup returns CDR1 GTSNPN and CDR2 SVGIG (reference sequence). The CDR3 contains 11 residues. Trimming took 0 bases from V and 10 from J, leaving 7 bases between them. As DNA, the CDR3 is TGTGCCTGGAGTGTAATGACAGAGCAGTTCTTC. Its translation: CAWSVMTEQFF.

This chain connects TRBV4-1 to TRBJ2-3; 9 nucleotides agree with TRBD2. Germline-derived CDR1 and CDR2 are MGHRA and YSYEKL. The CDR3 is made up of 17 amino acids. J was trimmed by 6 bases and V by 1 base; bases with no gene match: 11. CDR3 region: CASSQGGRGRAPDTQYF. CDR3 in DNA: TGCGCCAGCAGCCAAGGTGGTCGCGGGAGGGCCCCTGATACGCAGTATTTT.

This chain joins TRBV21-1 and TRBJ2-7; the table's D call, TRBD2, has no DNA check behind it. TRBV21-1 is an annotated pseudogene. The CDR3 contains 16 residues. The CDR3 reads CASTTERGSPPYEQYF. The DNA of the CDR3 is TGTGCCAGCACCACAGAACGCGGGAGTCCCCCCTACGAGCAGTACTTC.

V is TRBV6-5 and J is TRBJ2-7, with TRBD2 identical over 9 bases. Germline CDR1 reads MNHEY; CDR2 reads SVGAGI. The junction had 2 bases not matched to a gene; V was cut back by 5 bases and J by 0 bases. The CDR3 is 14 residues long. The chain's CDR3 is CASSLAGSSYEQYF. The CDR3 region has the DNA TGTGCCAGCAGTCTAGCGGGAAGCTCCTACGAGCAGTACTTC.

This sequence joins TRBV30 and TRBJ2-3; TRBD2 agrees at 7 bases. Trimming at V came to 1 base and at J to 4 bases, leaving 8 bases not matched to a gene. This CDR3 region has 15 residues. CDR1 is GTSNPN, CDR2 SVGIG, per germline (reference sequence). CDR3 bases: TGTGCCTGGAGTGACGAGCGGGGCGATGCAGATACGCAGTATTTT. It encodes CAWSDERGDADTQYF.

The rearrangement links TRBV4-1 to TRBJ1-6, with D perhaps matching TRBD1 (5 bases). Germline V lookup: CDR1 MGHRA, CDR2 YSYEKL. This CDR3 has 17 residues. V lost 1 base, J lost 7 bases, and 17 bases lay in between. CDR3 nucleotides: TGCGCCAGCAGCCAAGGTACAGGAGTTAGTGTGAATTCACCCCTCCACTTT. Residues: CASSQGTGVSVNSPLHF.

The chain carries TRBV7-2 and TRBJ2-7; D unclear. The CDR3 contains 14 residues. V was clipped by 1 base and J by 5 bases, with 12 bases between them. Germline CDR1 is SGHTA and CDR2 is FQGNSA. CDR3 DNA: TGTGCCAGCAGCTTAGAACTCGTTTTAGACGAGCAGTACTTC. Residues: CASSLELVLDEQYF.

This clone was seen only once. The gene calls are TRBV11-2 and TRBJ2-3; D is possibly TRBD2 (5 bases). The V end was cut by 2 bases, the J end by 2 bases, with 14 bases between. Germline values: CDR1 SGHAT, CDR2 FQNNGV. This CDR3 has 16 amino acids. The CDR3 DNA reads as TGTGCCAGCAGCTTACAGCGGTCGGCAGTCACAGATACGCAGTATTTT. It codes for CASSLQRSAVTDTQYF.

The rearrangement uses TRBV5-4 and TRBJ2-2, with 8 nucleotides matching TRBD2. The CDR3 has 16 residues. J was trimmed by 2 bases and V by 4 bases; bases with no gene match: 7. Germline CDR1 reads SGHNT; CDR2 reads YYREEE (reference sequence). The CDR3 is CASSISGGANTGELFF. Here the CDR3 DNA reads TGTGCCAGCAGCATCTCCGGGGGGGCCAACACCGGGGAGCTGTTTTTT.

This sequence joins TRBV5-1 and TRBJ1-3; possibly TRBD1 for D (6 bases). The CDR3 spans 15 residues. Deletions cut 4 bases from V and 2 bases from J, with 13 bases between. Germline loops: CDR1 SGHRS, CDR2 YFSETQ. The CDR3 bases are TGCGCCAGCAGCGCGTTACAGGGTCCTGGAAACACCATATATTTT. Protein: CASSALQGPGNTIYF.

The chain employs TRBV7-9 and TRBJ2-1, with TRBD2 identical over 13 bases. The CDR3 extends over 17 amino acids. V shed 0 bases, J shed 3 bases, and the junction held 2 bases outside the gene matches. Germline CDR1 and CDR2: SEHNR and FQNEAQ (reference sequence). The CDR3 nucleotides read TGTGCCAGCAGCTTAGCCGGGACTAGCGGGAACTACAATGAGCAGTTCTTC. Translating it yields CASSLAGTSGNYNEQFF.

The chain couples TRBV5-1 to TRBJ1-5; the match to TRBD1 covers 9 bases. V lost 0 bases and J lost 6; bases outside the gene matches: 4. CDR1 and CDR2 from the germline V gene are SGHRS and YFSETQ. CDR3 size: 15 residues. CDR3 amino acids: CASSLAGTGFQPQHF. CDR3 in DNA: TGCGCCAGCAGCTTGGCCGGGACAGGGTTTCAGCCCCAGCATTTT.

This sequence joins TRBV29-1 and TRBJ1-4, with D maybe TRBD1 (5 bases). Trimming took 7 bases from V and 3 from J, leaving 21 bases between them. Germline assignment: CDR1 SQVTM and CDR2 ANQGSEA. The CDR3 spans 16 residues. The CDR3 spells CSALKGLGGSNEKLFF. CDR3 coding DNA: TGCAGCGCGTTAAAGGGGCTAGGCGGTTCTAATGAAAAACTGTTTTTT.

The V and J genes are TRBV4-1 and TRBJ1-2, with TRBD1 matching over 8 bases. Germline-derived CDR1 and CDR2 are MGHRA and YSYEKL. The length of the CDR3 is 15 residues. With V trimmed by 0 bases and J by 5 bases, 5 bases remained unmatched. This chain's CDR3 is CASSQEQGASYGYTF. CDR3 coding DNA: TGCGCCAGCAGCCAAGAGCAGGGGGCGTCGTATGGCTACACCTTC.

The chain links TRBV9 to TRBJ2-3, with D possibly matching TRBD1 (5 bases). CDR1 and CDR2 (germline): SGDLS, YYNGEE. The V and J ends lost 3 bases and 2 bases respectively, with 10 bases between them. This CDR3 comprises 14 residues. CDR3 loop: CASSERGLTDTQYF. The CDR3 DNA reads as TGTGCCAGCAGCGAAAGGGGTCTCACAGATACGCAGTATTTT.

The chain has TRBV20-1 and TRBJ2-3, with D uncertain. The CDR3 sequence is 11 residues long. V dropped 5 bases and J dropped 6 bases, with 9 bases sitting between them. Per the germline V gene, CDR1 is DFQATT and CDR2 is SNEGSKA (reference sequence). The CDR3 sequence is CSAGQPDTQYF. CDR3 coding DNA: TGCAGTGCTGGCCAACCCGATACGCAGTATTTT.

This clone came up a few times. V usage is TRBV10-3 and J usage is TRBJ1-3; no clear D. The length of the CDR3 is 13 residues. Trimming shortened V by 10 bases and J by 2 bases, and 12 bases separated the two germline ends. Looked up from germline, CDR1 is ENHRY and CDR2 is SYGVKD. DNA for the CDR3: TGTGCCACACGAGAGGCCCCTGGAAACACCATATATTTT. Protein: CATREAPGNTIYF.

The chain uses TRBV14 and TRBJ2-2, with D perhaps matching TRBD2 (6 bases). Trimming shortened V by 5 bases and J by 7 bases, and 11 bases separated the two germline ends. CDR3 length equals 13 residues. Germline loops: CDR1 SGHDN, CDR2 FVKESK. CDR3 nucleotide sequence: TGTGCCAGCAGCTACTATAGCGGCGGGGAGCTGTTTTTT. It encodes CASSYYSGGELFF.

The CDR3 region is CASSWDRPGTGELFF. The CDR3 DNA reads TGTGCCAGCAGCTGGGACAGGCCCGGCACCGGGGAGCTGTTTTTT. V usage is TRBV5-5 and J usage is TRBJ2-2, with 8 bases fitting TRBD1. The V segment lost 3 bases and the J segment 4 bases; nucleotides outside the gene matches: 5. The length of the CDR3 is 15 residues. Per the germline V gene, CDR1 is SGHKS and CDR2 is YYEKEE (reference sequence).

The chain links TRBV14 to TRBJ2-3, with 9 bases aligning to TRBD2. The CDR3 length is 16 residues. V shed 2 bases, J shed 6 bases, and the junction held 9 bases outside the gene matches. The V gene's germline CDR1 is SGHDN and CDR2 FVKESK. CDR3 sequence reads: CASSQMDLAGWDTQYF. In DNA, the CDR3 is TGTGCCAGCAGCCAAATGGATCTAGCGGGGTGGGATACGCAGTATTTT. The full variable domain, in which reference TRBV14 and TRBJ2-3 provide the parts outside the CDR3, is EAGVTQFPSHSVIEKGQTVTLRCDPISGHDNLYWYRRVMGKEIKFLLHFVKESKQDESGMPNNRFLAERTGGTYSTLKVQPAELEDSGVYFCASSQMDLAGWDTQYFGPGTRLTVL.